This T cell receptor beta chain emerged from a study of metastatic and nonmetastatic thyroid tumors. Study-wide context: A comparison of repertoires was made across blood and tumor or nodule tissue from malignant and benign thyroid patients. The study's findings and limits: In both blood and tumor samples, TCR beta diversity was reported significantly higher for malignant than benign nodules.

None of the patients had undergone any treatment ahead of thyroid surgery. This clone is labeled as medium-sized. What it recognizes is unknown. Per the authors' pipeline: The authors used CDR3 differences across clinicopathological groups to build a distant-metastasis classifier for papillary thyroid cancer. Using MiXCR, TCRdb re-called clones from the PCR reads. None of the V and J calls come from the authors' own analysis; TCRdb made them. The table shows fewer than 25,000 clones, with around 10% occurring only once. In germline, CDR1 is MNHNS, CDR2 SASEGT. The CDR3 sequence is 14 residues long. V was pared by 8 bases and J by 2 bases, with 16 bases between.

Specimen: blood. The V call is TRBV6-1, the J call TRBJ2-7; a weak D match, TRBD2 (6 bases). The sequence was collected from a female donor with papillary thyroid cancer or a benign thyroid nodule (not recorded which). Some clones in this sample may be carry-over from other donors' samples. DNA of the CDR3: TGTGCCAGCCGGGGGTCATGGGGAACCTACGAGCAGTACTTC. It encodes CASRGSWGTYEQYF.